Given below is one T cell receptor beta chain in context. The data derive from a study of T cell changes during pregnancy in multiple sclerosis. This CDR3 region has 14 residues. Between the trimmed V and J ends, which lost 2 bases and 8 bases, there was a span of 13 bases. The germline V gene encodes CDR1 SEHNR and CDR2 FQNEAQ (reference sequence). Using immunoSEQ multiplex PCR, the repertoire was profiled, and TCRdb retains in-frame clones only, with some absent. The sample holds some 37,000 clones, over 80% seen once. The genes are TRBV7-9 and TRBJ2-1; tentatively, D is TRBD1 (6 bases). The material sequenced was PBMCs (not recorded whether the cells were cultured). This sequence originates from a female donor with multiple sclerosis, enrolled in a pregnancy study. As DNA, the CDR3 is TGTGCCAGCAGCTTATTCGGGACACAGGATGAGCAGTTCTTC. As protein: CASSLFGTQDEQFF.